These 26 T cell receptor beta chains originate from one sample sequenced in a study of vaccination and CD4 T cells after COVID-19. Sample treatment: approximately nine-day PBMC culture with coronavirus spike peptide pools or control peptides (ViraFEST assay). An Oncomine TCR Beta short-read assay was used to sequence the DNA from cultured CD4+ T cells. TCRdb re-called the PCR reads through MiXCR, storing one row per CDR3 protein. The sample lists around 16,000 distinct CDR3 sequences, roughly 50% occurring once. No antigen has been assigned to these receptors. The sequenced sample was CD4+ T cells from blood, cultured in vitro, obtained before SARS-CoV-2 vaccination. The source of these receptors is a human donor who had recovered from COVID-19.

The rearrangement joins TRBV6-1 to TRBJ1-2; TRBD1 agrees at 9 bases. Trimming at V came to 5 bases and at J to 3 bases, leaving 7 bases not matched to a gene. This CDR3 is built from 15 residues. Per the germline V gene, CDR1 is MNHNS and CDR2 is SASEGT. The CDR3 sequence: CASSLGRQGDYGYTF. For the CDR3, the DNA is TGTGCCAGCAGTCTCGGGCGACAGGGGGACTATGGCTACACCTTC.

This chain joins TRBV2 and TRBJ2-7; D uncertain. CDR3 size: 13 residues. Germline V CDR1 and CDR2: SNHLY, FYNNEI. Trimming pared 7 bases from V and 0 bases from J, leaving 10 bases between. Here the CDR3 reads CASNAVLSYEQYF. CDR3 in DNA: TGTGCCAGCAATGCGGTTCTCTCCTACGAGCAGTACTTC.

The chain joins TRBV6-2 or TRBV6-3 to TRBJ2-1; TRBD2 agrees at 12 bases. The CDR3 runs 16 residues. V dropped 2 bases and J dropped 8; count of bases not matched to a gene: 7. CDR1 MNHEY and CDR2 SVGEGT come from the germline V gene. CDR3 sequence (DNA): TGTGCCAGCAGTTACCAGACTAGCGGGAGTCAACATGAGCAGTTCTTC. Protein sequence: CASSYQTSGSQHEQFF.

The chain combines TRBV12-3 or TRBV12-4 with TRBJ2-3; a weak D match, TRBD2 (6 bases). This CDR3 spans 13 amino acids. V was clipped by 2 bases and J by 4 bases, with 7 bases between them. CDR3 DNA sequence: TGTGCCAGCAGTTTACGGGGGTCAGATACGCAGTATTTT. It translates to CASSLRGSDTQYF.

The rearrangement links TRBV12-3 or TRBV12-4 to TRBJ1-5; D is undetermined. The CDR3 contains 13 residues. V was pared by 5 bases and J by 10 bases, with 15 bases between. Written as DNA, the CDR3 is TGTGCCAGCAGTCAGAGCCTAATCCTTCCCCAGCATTTT. It yields the protein CASSQSLILPQHF.

V is TRBV10-3 and J is TRBJ1-5; the D is unclear. Germline assignment: CDR1 ENHRY and CDR2 SYGVKD. The CDR3 runs 15 residues. The germline V and J ends were trimmed by 0 bases and 0 bases, with 6 bases remaining between them. In nucleotides, the CDR3 is TGTGCCATCAGTGAGTCGAAGAATAGCAATCAGCCCCAGCATTTT. Protein: CAISESKNSNQPQHF.

This clonotype has just a few counts. V and J are TRBV20-1 and TRBJ2-2; D remains unclear. CDR3 length: 13 residues. V lost 0 bases and J 7 bases, leaving 9 bases between the germline ends. Germline CDR1 and CDR2: DFQATT and SNEGSKA (reference sequence). The CDR3 DNA is TGCAGTGCTAGAGATGTAGGTGACGGGGAGCTGTTTTTT. The encoded protein is CSARDVGDGELFF.

The chain links TRBV5-4 to TRBJ1-5; TRBD1 might be the D (5 bases). The germline V gene encodes CDR1 SGHNT and CDR2 YYREEE (reference sequence). Trimming pared 4 bases from V and 6 bases from J, leaving 11 bases between. The CDR3 is 13 residues long. CDR3 DNA: TGTGCCAGCAGCCTTGGGGCTGGTCAGCCCCAGCATTTT. This gives the protein CASSLGAGQPQHF.

In its sample, this clonotype was seen a few times. The chain couples TRBV14 to TRBJ1-5, with unresolved D. This CDR3 contains 12 residues. The V and J ends lost 1 base and 7 bases respectively, with 5 bases between them. Germline lookup yields CDR1 SGHDN and CDR2 FVKESK. CDR3 sequence (DNA): TGTGCCAGCAGCCAAGTAGGACAGCCCCAGCATTTT. Translated, it gives CASSQVGQPQHF.

The J gene is TRBJ2-7, the V gene TRBV25-1, with 11 bases that match TRBD2. The CDR3 is 14 amino acids. J gave up 2 bases and V 6 bases, and 3 bases lay outside the gene matches. In germline, CDR1 is MGHDK, CDR2 SYGVNS. The CDR3 spells CASSGTSGTYEQYF. The CDR3 DNA follows: TGTGCCAGCAGCGGGACTAGCGGAACCTACGAGCAGTACTTC.

The chain recombines TRBV4-3 with TRBJ1-5; D unresolved. Germline V gene data show CDR1 as LGHNA and CDR2 as YSLEER. CDR3 length: 13 amino acids. Deletions cut 0 bases from V and 7 bases from J, with 7 bases between. CDR3 region: CASSQEEGQPQHF. DNA of the CDR3: TGCGCCAGCAGCCAAGAAGAAGGGCAGCCCCAGCATTTT.

In its sample, this clonotype was seen a few times. The V and J genes are TRBV19 and TRBJ1-5; possibly TRBD1 for D (6 bases). Trimming removed 4 bases from V and 4 bases from J, with 11 bases in between. The CDR3 loop spans 14 amino acids. The germline gives CDR1 LNHDA, CDR2 SQIVND (reference sequence). The CDR3 loop reads CASSTGQFNQPQHF. CDR3 DNA sequence: TGTGCCAGTAGTACCGGACAGTTTAATCAGCCCCAGCATTTT.

The rearrangement links TRBV11-1 to TRBJ2-3, with D unresolved. V gave up 5 bases and J gave up 1 base, with 16 bases separating them. Germline V CDR1 and CDR2: SGHAT, FQDESV (reference sequence). The CDR3 runs 16 residues. The CDR3 here is CASSLQWAGGTDTQYF. CDR3 DNA: TGTGCCAGCAGCCTTCAATGGGCTGGAGGCACAGATACGCAGTATTTT.

The V call is TRBV6-5, the J call TRBJ1-6, with a possible D match to TRBD1 (5 bases). Trimming took off 0 bases at V and 12 bases at J, with 18 bases between the two ends. CDR1 is MNHEY, CDR2 SVGAGI, per germline. The length of the CDR3 is 16 residues. The CDR3 nucleotides are TGTGCCAGCAGTTACTCGTCTGACTCGGGGGTATTACCCCTCCACTTT. Translating gives CASSYSSDSGVLPLHF.

This chain connects TRBV20-1 to TRBJ2-1, with 12 nucleotides matching TRBD2. CDR3 length equals 15 residues. Germline V gene lookup returns CDR1 DFQATT and CDR2 SNEGSKA (reference sequence). V shed 5 bases and J 9 bases; nucleotides not matched to a gene: 11. The CDR3 spells CSARASGRAWSEQFF. The CDR3 DNA sequence: TGCAGTGCTCGCGCTAGCGGGAGGGCCTGGAGTGAGCAGTTCTTC.

This clonotype was detected once. The junction shows a germline mismatch at one end, possibly a read error. The V gene is TRBV4-2, the J gene TRBJ1-1; no firm D call. This CDR3 is built from 13 residues. Germline V gene sequence: CDR1 LGHNA, CDR2 YNFKEQ. The CDR3 nucleotides are TGTGCCAGCAGCCAAGGGGCCGGAGGTGAAGCCTTCTTT. Its protein is CASSQGAGGEAFF.

The gene calls are TRBV10-3 and TRBJ1-6; no definite D call. CDR3 length equals 14 residues. Germline CDR1 is ENHRY and CDR2 is SYGVKD. Trimming took 0 bases from V and 8 from J, leaving 8 bases between them. The CDR3 is CAISESKVYSPLHF. Here the CDR3 DNA reads TGTGCCATCAGTGAGTCCAAGGTGTATTCACCCCTCCACTTT.

This chain joins TRBV20-1 and TRBJ1-4; 8 nucleotides match TRBD1. The CDR3 is 15 residues long. The junction had 5 bases not matched to a gene; V was cut back by 0 bases and J by 5 bases. Germline-derived CDR1 and CDR2 are DFQATT and SNEGSKA (reference sequence). The CDR3 protein is CSARDWAGGNEKLFF. The CDR3 bases are TGCAGTGCTAGAGATTGGGCAGGGGGCAATGAAAAACTGTTTTTT.

This sequence joins TRBV20-1 and TRBJ2-7; 10 nucleotides agree with TRBD2. Per germline, CDR1 DFQATT and CDR2 SNEGSKA (reference sequence). The CDR3 is made up of 18 amino acids. Trimming at V came to 1 base and at J to 6 bases, leaving 18 bases not matched to a gene. The CDR3 nucleotides read TGCAGTGCTAGAGGACAGGGAGGGCTAGCGGGAGACCTGGGCGAGCAGTACTTC. It encodes CSARGQGGLAGDLGEQYF.

This clonotype was seen a few times. This sequence joins TRBV7-2 and TRBJ1-4; the D gene is possibly TRBD1 (5 bases). Trimming cost V 8 bases and J 4 bases, with 20 bases left between them. The V gene's germline CDR1 is SGHTA and CDR2 FQGNSA. CDR3 length: 16 residues. The CDR3 protein is CASSAARGSGNEKLFF. For the CDR3, the DNA is TGTGCCAGCTCCGCGGCCCGGGGGTCCGGTAATGAAAAACTGTTTTTT.

Only a few counts were recorded for this clonotype. CDR3 in DNA: TGTGCCACCAGCAGAGACAGGGCGAACACTGAAGCTTTCTTT. It yields the protein CATSRDRANTEAFF. V gene TRBV15 combines with J gene TRBJ1-1, with D perhaps TRBD1 (5 bases). There are 14 residues in the CDR3. Deletions cut 0 bases from V and 1 base from J, with 6 bases between. Germline lookup yields CDR1 LNHNV and CDR2 YYDKDF (reference sequence).

This chain joins TRBV5-4 and TRBJ2-5; 7 positions agree with TRBD2. The germline CDR1 and CDR2 sequences are SGHNT and YYREEE (reference sequence). The CDR3 runs 17 residues. With V trimmed by 4 bases and J by 1 base, 13 bases remained unmatched. CDR3 residues: CASSAIGGGRSQETQYF. In nucleotides, the CDR3 is TGTGCCAGCAGCGCAATTGGGGGGGGACGGAGCCAAGAGACCCAGTACTTC.

The rearrangement joins TRBV6-1 to TRBJ2-1; D gene ambiguous. Germline V lookup: CDR1 MNHNS, CDR2 SASEGT. The V end lost 6 bases, the J end lost 5 bases, and 14 bases lay between the germline ends. This CDR3 comprises 14 residues. In DNA, the CDR3 is TGTGCCAGCAGAGGATCAGCCGTTAACAATGAGCAGTTCTTC. Translated: CASRGSAVNNEQFF.

The chain links TRBV20-1 to TRBJ2-7; TRBD2 is a possible D gene (6 bases). V dropped 6 bases and J dropped 2 bases, with 17 bases sitting between them. Germline V gene data show CDR1 as DFQATT and CDR2 as SNEGSKA (reference sequence). The CDR3 has 14 amino acids. In DNA form, the CDR3 reads TGCAGTGCCTCGTCTGGTAGCGGACCCTACGAGCAGTACTTC. The encoded protein is CSASSGSGPYEQYF.

The V call is TRBV14, the J call TRBJ2-3, with a tentative D call TRBD1 (5 bases). Germline-derived CDR1 and CDR2 are SGHDN and FVKESK. CDR3 size: 16 residues. The V and J ends lost 4 bases and 0 bases respectively, with 14 bases between them. Written as DNA, the CDR3 is TGTGCCAGCAGCCCTCGCCGCAGGGCAAGCACAGATACGCAGTATTTT. Translating it yields CASSPRRRASTDTQYF.

The J gene is TRBJ2-1, the V gene TRBV7-3; weak D call: TRBD2 (6 bases). The CDR3 has 16 residues. V lost 1 base and J lost 8, with 18 bases in between. The germline CDR1 and CDR2 sequences are SGHTA and FQGTGA. CDR3: CASSLMGPGASDEQFF. The DNA of the CDR3 is TGTGCCAGCAGCTTAATGGGGCCGGGAGCGTCTGATGAGCAGTTCTTC.